Below, 7 T cell receptor beta chains from the same sample are listed, as sequenced in a study of CD8 T cells in ankylosing spondylitis. TCRdb used MiXCR to reprocess the 5' RACE reads, holding one entry per CDR3 protein. Of 200,000 to 300,000 distinct CDR3 sequences in the sample, approximately 9% are singletons; the top ten hold 6.5% to 7%. Sequenced material: blood, either unsorted or a sorted T cell fraction (not recorded which). Receptors were obtained from a male donor with ankylosing spondylitis or in good health (not recorded which).

This clonotype showed up just a few times. The V gene is TRBV7-6, the J gene TRBJ1-2; a possible D gene is TRBD1 (5 bases). CDR3 length: 12 amino acids. Trimming stripped 5 bases from V and 8 bases from J, with 12 bases between. The germline V gene has CDR1 SGHVS and CDR2 FNYEAQ. CDR3 loop: CASSPPKGGYTF. CDR3 coding DNA: TGTGCCAGCAGCCCCCCAAAGGGGGGCTACACCTTC.

This clonotype was seen ten or more times. J is TRBJ2-3 and V is TRBV12-3 or TRBV12-4; no firm D call. V gave up 2 bases and J gave up 6 bases, with 15 bases separating them. The CDR3 consists of 15 residues. The CDR3 sequence is CASSLFRSSTDTQYF. The DNA for the CDR3 is TGTGCCAGCAGTTTATTCCGGAGCTCCACGGATACGCAGTATTTT.

This clonotype has a count of ten or more. The chain joins TRBV9 to TRBJ1-1; the D gene is possibly TRBD1 (5 bases). Trimming left V 3 bases short and J 0 bases short, with 12 bases between. The CDR3 is 15 amino acids. CDR1 is SGDLS, CDR2 YYNGEE, per germline. In nucleotides, the CDR3 is TGTGCCAGCAGCGCGTTCGGGACCTTGAACACTGAAGCTTTCTTT. It yields the protein CASSAFGTLNTEAFF. Full variable domain (outside the CDR3, taken from reference TRBV9 and TRBJ1-1): DSGVTQTPKHLITATGQRVTLRCSPRSGDLSVYWYQQSLDQGLQFLIQYYNGEERAKGNILERFSAQQFPDLHSELNLSSLELGDSALYFCASSAFGTLNTEAFFGQGTRLTVV.

This clonotype came up a few times. J is TRBJ2-3 and V is TRBV20-1; 7 nucleotides line up with TRBD2. This CDR3 is built from 18 residues. J gave up 2 bases and V 3 bases, and 17 bases lay outside the gene matches. Germline V gives CDR1 DFQATT, CDR2 SNEGSKA (reference sequence). CDR3 region: CSASGGGRAVRATDTQYF. Here the CDR3 DNA reads TGCAGTGCTAGCGGGGGTGGGAGGGCCGTCCGGGCCACAGATACGCAGTATTTT.

This clonotype showed up just a few times. The chain is built from TRBV7-8 and TRBJ1-2, with D hard to call. The CDR3 extends over 15 amino acids. V lost 4 bases and J 0 bases, leaving 12 bases between the germline ends. Germline V gene lookup returns CDR1 SGHVS and CDR2 FQNEAQ. The CDR3 DNA follows: TGTGCCAGCAGCTCGCGGCGGGCGGCTAACTATGGCTACACCTTC. It codes for CASSSRRAANYGYTF.

The V call is TRBV20-1, the J call TRBJ1-4, with D tentatively TRBD1 (5 bases). This CDR3 spans 16 amino acids. The V and J ends lost 0 bases and 5 bases respectively, with 16 bases between them. Germline V CDR1 and CDR2: DFQATT, SNEGSKA (reference sequence). The CDR3 loop is CSARDRGRRMNEKLFF. CDR3 bases: TGCAGTGCTAGAGATAGGGGTAGGCGGATGAATGAAAAACTGTTTTTT.

This clonotype was detected only a few times. The chain has TRBV30 and TRBJ2-7; 8 bases are shared with TRBD2. CDR3 length: 14 residues. Germline loops: CDR1 GTSNPN, CDR2 SVGIG (reference sequence). The CDR3 DNA reads as TGTGCAACCGATGGCGTAGCGGGATCGTACGAGCAGTACTTC. Amino acid sequence: CATDGVAGSYEQYF.